Below, 5 T cell receptor beta chains from the same sample are listed, as sequenced in a study of blood T cell repertoires in COVID-19. The protocol was immunoSEQ multiplex PCR, while the TCRdb copy is restricted to in-frame clones and leaves out a portion. The table shows about 99,000 clones, with more than 75% occurring only once. The sequenced material came from peripheral blood. The receptors stem from a human donor in a cohort sampled during active COVID-19.

CDR3 DNA: TGCGCCAGCAGCTACGGCAATAGCGGGAGGTCTAGCACAGATACGCAGTATTTT. Translation gives CASSYGNSGRSSTDTQYF. The chain joins TRBV5-1 to TRBJ2-3, with 10 bases aligning to TRBD2. Per the germline V gene, CDR1 is SGHRS and CDR2 is YFSETQ. The CDR3 consists of 18 residues. The V and J ends lost 3 bases and 0 bases, in that order; junction bases with no gene match: 10.

V usage is TRBV25-1 and J usage is TRBJ2-7; 7 nucleotides line up with TRBD1. V lost 2 bases and J lost 4; bases outside the gene matches: 8. Germline CDR1 reads MGHDK; CDR2 reads SYGVNS. The CDR3 consists of 15 residues. The CDR3, as DNA: TGTGCCAGCAGTGAACGGCGGACAGGAGAATACGAGCAGTACTTC. It yields the protein CASSERRTGEYEQYF.

This chain connects TRBV5-1 to TRBJ2-3, with D perhaps TRBD1 (5 bases). Looked up from germline, CDR1 is SGHRS and CDR2 is YFSETQ. Trimming removed 3 bases at V and 4 bases at J, with 12 bases between. The CDR3 is 14 residues long. CDR3 DNA: TGCGCCAGCAGCTCAAGTAGGGGCGCAGATACGCAGTATTTT. Translated: CASSSSRGADTQYF.

The chain has TRBV10-3 and TRBJ1-2; 9 bases agree with TRBD1. Germline V lookup: CDR1 ENHRY, CDR2 SYGVKD. Trimming took 11 bases from V and 1 from J; bases not matched to a gene: 5. This CDR3 has 13 amino acids. The CDR3 DNA reads TGTGCCTCCCGGGACAGGGATAACTATGGCTACACCTTC. It specifies CASRDRDNYGYTF.

The gene calls are TRBV24-1 and TRBJ1-3, with 11 bases aligning to TRBD1. Per the germline V gene, CDR1 is KGHDR and CDR2 is SFDVKD. V shed 5 bases, J shed 3 bases, and the junction held 8 bases outside the gene matches. The CDR3 spans 17 residues. CDR3 in amino acids: CATSAPPGQGVGNTIYF. The DNA of the CDR3 is TGTGCCACCAGTGCCCCTCCGGGACAGGGGGTTGGAAACACCATATATTTT.